This is a list of T cell receptor beta chains from one sample in a study of early T cells in non-severe SARS-CoV-2 infection. A single record per CDR3 protein comes from TCRdb applying MiXCR to the 5' RACE reads. The sample yields 11,000 or so distinct CDR3 sequences, about 4.9% seen once. Sequenced: whole blood. These receptors came from an adult who was a healthcare worker with PCR-confirmed SARS-CoV-2 infection or an uninfected control (not recorded which). Both conserved end residues are part of each CDR3. The D gene is left open where the match is weak. Clone size is not always given. Where it is, it says once, few, many or a class for expanded clones.

many,14,TRBV5-4,TRBJ2-2,TRBD1,TGTGCCAGCAGCTGGACAGGGTTCACCGGGGAGCTGTTTTTT,CASSWTGFTGELFF
many,14,TRBV4-2,TRBJ2-3,NA,TGTGCCAGCAGCAGTATAGACGGCCCGGATACGCAGTATTTT,CASSSIDGPDTQYF
many,14,TRBV10-2,TRBJ1-6,NA,TGCGCCAGCAGTGATTTGGCCCTCGGGTCACCCCTCCACTTT,CASSDLALGSPLHF
few,14,TRBV7-2,TRBJ2-7,TRBD1,TGTGCCAGCAGCTTGAAGGGACAGGGGGGTCTGCAGTACTTC,CASSLKGQGGLQYF
many,12,TRBV5-7,TRBJ2-7,NA,TGTGCCAGCAGCTTGGAAGGCCACGAGCAGTACTTC,CASSLEGHEQYF
many,15,TRBV2,TRBJ2-5,TRBD2,TGTGCCAGCAGGGTCTCCCCTTGGGGGGGAGAGACCCAGTACTTC,CASRVSPWGGETQYF
many,14,TRBV10-3,TRBJ2-5,TRBD2,TGTGCCATCAGTTATAGCGGGGGGGAAGAGACCCAGTACTTC,CAISYSGGEETQYF
many,14,TRBV10-3,TRBJ1-1,NA,TGTGCCAGCTCCCTAGGGCCACTGAACACTGAAGCTTTCTTT,CASSLGPLNTEAFF
NA,13,TRBV2,TRBJ2-1,NA,TGTGCCAGCAGTGAAAGGGGATACAATGAGCAGTTCTTC,CASSERGYNEQFF
NA,17,TRBV6-6,TRBJ2-5,TRBD2,TGTGCCAGCAGTGGGGGGGCTAGCGGGCGAGTACAAGAGACCCAGTACTTC,CASSGGASGRVQETQYF
medium-sized,14,TRBV10-3,TRBJ2-2,TRBD1,TGTGCCATCAGCGGGACAGGGGAGGTCGGGGAGCTGTTTTTT,CAISGTGEVGELFF
many,14,TRBV7-6,TRBJ2-5,NA,TGTGCCAGCAGCTTCCGGACGGTGACAGAGACCCAGTACTTC,CASSFRTVTETQYF
medium-sized,15,TRBV9,TRBJ1-1,NA,TGTGCCAGCAGCGATGGCCCGCAAATGAACACTGAAGCTTTCTTT,CASSDGPQMNTEAFF
many,15,TRBV5-5,TRBJ2-7,TRBD1,TGTGCCAGCAGCGGGACAGGGTCCCTCTCCTACGAGCAGTACTTC,CASSGTGSLSYEQYF
many,14,TRBV5-6,TRBJ1-2,TRBD1,TGTGCCAGCAGCCATGGACAGGTTGGGAATGGCTACACCTTC,CASSHGQVGNGYTF
few,15,TRBV11-2,TRBJ2-7,TRBD1,TGTGCCAGCAGCTTAGAGTGGACAGGTGCCTACGAGCAGTACTTC,CASSLEWTGAYEQYF
few,13,TRBV18,TRBJ2-5,NA,TGTGCCAGCTCACCTCAGTCCGGGGAGACCCAGTACTTC,CASSPQSGETQYF
many,13,TRBV10-1,TRBJ1-1,TRBD1,TGCGCCAGCAGTCGGGACAGGGTCACTGAAGCTTTCTTT,CASSRDRVTEAFF
NA,14,TRBV3-1,TRBJ1-2,NA,TGTGCCAGCAGCCCGGGAGGCTCGCCCTATGGCTACACCTTC,CASSPGGSPYGYTF
medium-sized,15,TRBV7-2,TRBJ2-3,NA,TGTGCCAGCAGCTCCTGGGCGAGGGTTGAGGATACGCAGTATTTT,CASSSWARVEDTQYF
many,16,TRBV7-6,TRBJ1-4,NA,TGTGCCAGCAGCCCCGGGGCCGTTGCAACTAATGAAAAACTGTTTTTT,CASSPGAVATNEKLFF
many,18,TRBV20-1,TRBJ2-1,TRBD2,TGCAGTGCTAGCCCTGGGAGAGTAGCGGGGGGGCCGGGCAATGAGCAGTTCTTC,CSASPGRVAGGPGNEQFF
many,14,TRBV5-1,TRBJ2-3,NA,TGCGCCAGCAGCTTGGTTTATTTTGCAGATACGCAGTATTTT,CASSLVYFADTQYF
many,14,TRBV11-1,TRBJ1-1,NA,TGTGCCAGCTCGGTACAGGTCATGAACACTGAAGCTTTCTTT,CASSVQVMNTEAFF
few,14,TRBV6-6,TRBJ2-7,TRBD1,TGTGCCAGCAGTCTAGACAGGGGGCAGGGCGAGCAGTACTTC,CASSLDRGQGEQYF
many,14,TRBV5-4,TRBJ1-1,NA,TGTGCCAGCAGCTTGGGTGGGCCGAACACTGAAGCTTTCTTT,CASSLGGPNTEAFF
many,13,TRBV5-4,TRBJ2-7,TRBD2,TGTGCCAGCAGCTTGGACGGGGGGTATAAGAAGTACTTC,CASSLDGGYKKYF
few,12,TRBV3-1,TRBJ2-2,NA,TGTGCCAGCAGATTTATCGCCGGGGAGCTGTTTTTT,CASRFIAGELFF
medium-sized,19,TRBV3-1,TRBJ2-6,NA,TGTGCCAGCAGCCAATTGATGCGGGGCCCCCTTTCTGGGGCCAACGTCCTGACTTTC,CASSQLMRGPLSGANVLTF
medium-sized,15,TRBV7-9,TRBJ2-1,TRBD2,TGTGCCAGCAGCCCGAGCGGGGGCCAATACAATGAGCAGTTCTTC,CASSPSGGQYNEQFF
many,15,TRBV4-1,TRBJ2-7,NA,TGCGCCAGCAGCCAGGGGAGGGCAGGGGGGCTTGAGCAGTACTTC,CASSQGRAGGLEQYF
medium-sized,13,TRBV7-9,TRBJ2-5,NA,TGTGCCAGCAGCCCCGGGACCCCGTCGGGCCAGTACTTC,CASSPGTPSGQYF
many,11,TRBV3-1,TRBJ1-2,NA,TGTGCCAGCAGCGGAGGCCGTGGCTACACCTTC,CASSGGRGYTF
many,15,TRBV29-1,TRBJ2-2,NA,TGCAGCGTTGGGGTTTCGGGACGGAACACCGGGGAGCTGTTTTTT,CSVGVSGRNTGELFF
many,12,TRBV5-1,TRBJ2-1,TRBD1,TGCGCCAGCAGCTGGGATCGACAGGGAGAGTTCTTC,CASSWDRQGEFF
few,16,TRBV2,TRBJ2-3,TRBD2,TGTGCCAGCACCTTGGGACTAGCGGGGGAGTACGGTACGCAGTATTTT,CASTLGLAGEYGTQYF
many,15,TRBV18,TRBJ1-2,NA,TGTGCCAGCTCACCACCGGCAGGGGTGATAAGGGGCTACACCTTC,CASSPPAGVIRGYTF
medium-sized,16,TRBV18,TRBJ1-5,TRBD1,TGTGCCAGCTCACCCTCGACAGGGGATAGCAATCAGCCCCAGCATTTT,CASSPSTGDSNQPQHF
many,13,TRBV12-3/TRBV12-4,TRBJ2-1,TRBD1,TGTGCCAGCAGTGGACAGGGGGACAATGAGCAGTTCTTC,CASSGQGDNEQFF
medium-sized,16,TRBV4-3,TRBJ2-1,TRBD2,TGCGCCAGCAGCCAAGAGGCGCGGGGGGAATACAATGAGCAGTTCTTC,CASSQEARGEYNEQFF
NA,14,TRBV14,TRBJ2-7,NA,TGTGCCAGCAGCCAAGAGTGGACCGGCGGCGTGCAGTACTTC,CASSQEWTGGVQYF
few,15,TRBV7-3,TRBJ2-7,TRBD1,TGTGCCAGCAGCTTAATGGCAGGGGGCCACGACGAGCAGTACTTC,CASSLMAGGHDEQYF
many,14,TRBV11-1,TRBJ2-7,NA,TGTGCCAGCAGCTTATCTCCAGCGAGCCACGAGCAGTACTTC,CASSLSPASHEQYF
few,15,TRBV5-1,TRBJ1-4,NA,TGCGCCAGCAGCTTGATGGCGGAGCTAGGCGAAAAACTGTTTTTT,CASSLMAELGEKLFF
many,17,TRBV20-1,TRBJ2-3,NA,TGCAGTGCTAGAGATCCGTTCGGGCCGGGGAGCACAGATACGCAGTATTTT,CSARDPFGPGSTDTQYF
many,18,TRBV6-1,TRBJ2-4,NA,TGTGCCAGCAGTGAATTCCGCCAAAGGAGGGTAGCCAAAAACATTCAGTACTTC,CASSEFRQRRVAKNIQYF
many,15,TRBV7-9,TRBJ2-7,TRBD2,TGTGCCAGCAGCGTCACTAGCGGGATATCCTACGAGCAGTACTTC,CASSVTSGISYEQYF
medium-sized,12,TRBV12-3/TRBV12-4,TRBJ2-1,NA,TGTGCCAGCAGTTTCAGCGGGAATGAGCAGTTCTTC,CASSFSGNEQFF
medium-sized,15,TRBV7-2,TRBJ2-5,TRBD1,TGTGCCAGCAGCCCCCAGGGACAGCTTCAAGAGACCCAGTACTTC,CASSPQGQLQETQYF
medium-sized,11,TRBV19,TRBJ1-2,NA,TGTGCCAGAATACAGATTTATGGCTACACCTTC,CARIQIYGYTF